This T cell receptor beta chain was recovered during a study of cytomegalovirus exposure and HLA in healthy donors. The study's findings and limits: In vitro, a few CMV-associated chains proved specific for CMV antigens.

CDR1 and CDR2 from the germline V gene are GTSNPN and SVGIG (reference sequence). This CDR3 comprises 19 residues. The V gene lost 2 bases and the J gene lost 0 bases, with 23 bases spanning the gap. Use of 60 Vbeta and 13 Jbeta primers characterized the PCR. Sequencing used immunoSEQ multiplex PCR; TCRdb keeps in-frame clones, though not all of them. This sample has 95,000 to 150,000 clones, with over 80% found just once. Nominally healthy donors were sampled, though unrecorded immune exposures were likely. With regard to this clone: Its target is unknown.

Sequencing was performed on PBMCs. The source of this sequence is a man aged 25 to 40 in good health and CMV-seronegative. The chain couples TRBV30 to TRBJ1-3; the D gene is possibly TRBD1 (6 bases). CDR3 sequence reads: CAWSPPYYRAEFSGNTIYF. DNA of the CDR3: TGTGCCTGGAGTCCGCCTTACTACAGGGCCGAATTCTCTGGAAACACCATATATTTT.